In this sample, the clone carrying this T cell receptor (beta chain) turned up many times. As yet, its antigen is unknown. Germline V lookup: CDR1 PRHDT, CDR2 FYEKMQ (reference sequence). V shed 5 bases, J shed 3 bases, and the junction held 10 bases outside the gene matches. The CDR3 loop spans 16 amino acids. These data are taken from a study of CD8+CD57+ T cells in acquired aplastic anemia. Study summary: Sorting CD4+ and CD8+ cells gave DNA averaging about 3.2 ug. Findings and limits, study-wide: Between patients and controls, around 31 CD8+ CDR3 sequences were found in common.

Patients sequenced had flow cytometry evidence of CD8+CD57+ cell expansion. All participating patients were living with severe acquired aplastic anemia. TCR beta VDJ and CDR3 profiling used genomic DNA as template. TCRdb reanalysed the reads using MiXCR and keeps one entry per CDR3 protein. The sample shows 150,000 or so distinct CDR3 sequences, around 43% of them seen only once. The origin of this receptor is a human donor with aplastic anemia. Sequenced material: sorted CD4+, CD8+, or CD8+CD57+ T cells (not recorded which) from PBMCs. The chain is built from TRBV13 and TRBJ2-3; 8 positions agree with TRBD2. The CDR3 coding sequence is TGTGCCAGCAGCGAACGTTCGGGACTAGTAACAGATACGCAGTATTTT. This translates into CASSERSGLVTDTQYF. The variable domain in full, with the rest retrieved from reference TRBV13 and TRBJ2-3, is AAGVIQSPRHLIKEKRETATLKCYPIPRHDTVYWYQQGPGQDPQFLISFYEKMQSDKGSIPDRFSAQQFSDYHSELNMSSLELGDSALYFCASSERSGLVTDTQYFGPGTRLTVL.